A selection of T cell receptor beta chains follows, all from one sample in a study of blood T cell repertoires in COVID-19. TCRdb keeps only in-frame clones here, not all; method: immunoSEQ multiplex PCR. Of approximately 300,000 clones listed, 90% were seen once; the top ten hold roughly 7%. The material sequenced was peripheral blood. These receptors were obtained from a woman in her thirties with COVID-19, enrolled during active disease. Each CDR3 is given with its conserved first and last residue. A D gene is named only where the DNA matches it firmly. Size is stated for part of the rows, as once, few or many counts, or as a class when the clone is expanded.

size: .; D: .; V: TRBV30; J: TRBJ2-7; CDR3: CAWSVGGEQYF; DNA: TGTGCCTGGAGTGTAGGGGGAGAGCAGTACTTC
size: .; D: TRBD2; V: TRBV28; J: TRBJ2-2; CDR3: CASSPRTSGSRLGELFF; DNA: TGTGCCAGCAGTCCCCGTACTAGCGGGAGTAGGTTGGGGGAGCTGTTTTTT
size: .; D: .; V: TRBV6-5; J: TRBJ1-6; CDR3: CASSYSGRVDSPLHF; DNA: TGTGCCAGCAGTTACTCGGGCAGGGTCGATTCACCCCTCCACTTT
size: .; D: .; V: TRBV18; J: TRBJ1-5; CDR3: CASSQARDQPQHF; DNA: TGTGCCAGCTCCCAGGCGCGGGATCAGCCCCAGCATTTT
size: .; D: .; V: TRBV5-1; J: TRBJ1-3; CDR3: CASSRLMLESGNTIYF; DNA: TGCGCCAGCAGCCGCCTCATGTTGGAGTCTGGAAACACCATATATTTT
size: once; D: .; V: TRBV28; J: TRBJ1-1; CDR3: CASHPTGRVIGNTEAFF; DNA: TGTGCCAGCCACCCAACGGGCAGGGTAATTGGCAACACTGAAGCTTTCTTT
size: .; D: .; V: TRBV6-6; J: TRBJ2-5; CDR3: CASSYRGQETQYF; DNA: TGTGCCAGCAGTTACCGGGGGCAAGAGACCCAGTACTTC
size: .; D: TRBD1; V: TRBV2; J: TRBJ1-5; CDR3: CASSGQGVNQPQHF; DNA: TGTGCCAGCAGTGGACAGGGGGTCAATCAGCCCCAGCATTTT
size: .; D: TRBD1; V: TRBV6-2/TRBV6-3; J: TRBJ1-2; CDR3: CASSPGQNYGYTF; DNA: TGTGCCAGCAGCCCGGGACAGAACTATGGCTACACCTTC
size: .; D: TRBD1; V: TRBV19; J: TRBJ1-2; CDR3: CASSPGTGSDYGYTF; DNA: TGTGCCAGTAGCCCAGGGACAGGGAGCGACTATGGCTACACCTTC
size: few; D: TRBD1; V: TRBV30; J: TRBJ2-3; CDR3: CAWIGTGASYTQYF; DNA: TGTGCCTGGATCGGGACAGGGGCGTCCTATACGCAGTATTTT
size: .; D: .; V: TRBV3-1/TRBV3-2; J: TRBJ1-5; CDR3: CASSLGGANQPQHF; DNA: TGTGCCAGCAGCCTGGGGGGGGCCAATCAGCCCCAGCATTTT
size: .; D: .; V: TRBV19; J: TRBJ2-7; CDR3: CASSIGGLEEEQYF; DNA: TGTGCCAGTAGTATAGGAGGACTGGAAGAGGAGCAGTACTTC
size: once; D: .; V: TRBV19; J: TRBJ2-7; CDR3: CASSIGQLYEQYF; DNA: TGTGCCAGTAGCATCGGACAGCTCTACGAGCAGTACTTC
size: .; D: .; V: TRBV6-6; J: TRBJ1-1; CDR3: CASSHRVPEAFF; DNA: TGTGCCAGCAGCCACAGGGTCCCTGAAGCTTTCTTT
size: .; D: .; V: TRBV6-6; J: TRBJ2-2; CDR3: CASVRNTGELFF; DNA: TGTGCCAGCGTCAGGAACACCGGGGAGCTGTTTTTT
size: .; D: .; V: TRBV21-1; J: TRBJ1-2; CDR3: CASSKSGTGVNGYTF; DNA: TGTGCCAGCAGCAAGTCCGGGACAGGGGTTAATGGCTACACCTTC
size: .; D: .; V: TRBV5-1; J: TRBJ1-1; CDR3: CASSRSTGVGTEAFF; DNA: TGCGCCAGCAGTAGGTCGACAGGCGTTGGCACTGAAGCTTTCTTT
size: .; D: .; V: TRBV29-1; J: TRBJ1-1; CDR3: CSVPRQGLNTEAFF; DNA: TGCAGCGTTCCGCGTCAGGGCCTGAACACTGAAGCTTTCTTT
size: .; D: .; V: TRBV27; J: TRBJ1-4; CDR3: CAAGTRLTPGHRNEKLFF; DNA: TGTGCCGCGGGCACTCGATTAACTCCGGGACACAGGAATGAAAAACTGTTTTTT
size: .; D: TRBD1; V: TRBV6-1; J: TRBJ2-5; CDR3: CASSEPARGQETQYF; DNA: TGTGCCAGCAGTGAACCGGCCAGGGGGCAAGAGACCCAGTACTTC
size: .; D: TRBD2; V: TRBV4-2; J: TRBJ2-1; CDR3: CASSQGGGTSGIYNEQFF; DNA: TGTGCCAGCAGCCAAGGAGGGGGGACTAGCGGGATTTACAATGAGCAGTTCTTC
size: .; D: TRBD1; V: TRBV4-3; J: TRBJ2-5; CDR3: CASSQPGQGETQYF; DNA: TGCGCCAGCAGCCAACCTGGACAGGGGGAGACCCAGTACTTC
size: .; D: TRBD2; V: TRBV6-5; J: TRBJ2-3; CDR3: CASSYRTSGVGDTQYF; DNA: TGTGCCAGCAGTTACAGAACTAGCGGTGTGGGAGATACGCAGTATTTT
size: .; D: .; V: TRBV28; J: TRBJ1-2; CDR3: CASSLNWDYYTF; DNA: TGTGCCAGCAGTTTAAACTGGGACTACTACACCTTC
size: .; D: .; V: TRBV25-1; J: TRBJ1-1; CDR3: CASSDPGAEAFF; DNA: TGTGCCAGCAGTGATCCGGGAGCTGAAGCTTTCTTT
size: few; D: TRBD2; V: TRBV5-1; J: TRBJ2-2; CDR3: CASSAGALAGVGTGELFF; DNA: TGCGCCAGCAGCGCCGGGGCGCTAGCGGGAGTGGGGACCGGGGAGCTGTTTTTT
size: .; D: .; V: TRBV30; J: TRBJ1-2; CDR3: CAWSPGGDGYTF; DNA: TGTGCCTGGAGTCCGGGAGGGGACGGCTACACCTTC
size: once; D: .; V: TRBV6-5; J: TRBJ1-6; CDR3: CASRTSYNSPLHF; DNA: TGTGCCAGCAGAACATCCTATAATTCACCCCTCCACTTT
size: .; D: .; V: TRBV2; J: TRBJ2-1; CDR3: CASSGAGMTYNEQFF; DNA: TGTGCCAGCAGTGGGGCGGGGATGACCTACAATGAGCAGTTCTTC
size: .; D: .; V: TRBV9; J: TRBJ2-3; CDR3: CASSVLSRFSTDTQYF; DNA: TGTGCCAGCAGCGTACTCTCCCGGTTTAGCACAGATACGCAGTATTTT
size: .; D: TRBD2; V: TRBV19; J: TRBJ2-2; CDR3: CASRERGTGELFF; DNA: TGTGCCAGTAGGGAGCGGGGGACCGGGGAGCTGTTTTTT
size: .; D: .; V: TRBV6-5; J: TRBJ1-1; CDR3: CASSLSSGWVAEAFF; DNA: TGTGCCAGCAGTTTATCTTCAGGGTGGGTCGCTGAAGCTTTCTTT
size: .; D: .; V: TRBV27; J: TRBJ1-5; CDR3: CASSFGRDQPQHF; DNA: TGTGCCAGCAGTTTCGGGCGGGATCAGCCCCAGCATTTT
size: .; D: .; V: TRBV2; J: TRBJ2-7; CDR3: CASSELSRADEQYF; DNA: TGTGCCAGCAGTGAACTCAGTAGAGCGGACGAGCAGTACTTC
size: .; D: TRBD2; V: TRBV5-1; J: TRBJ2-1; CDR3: CASSRGTSGSINPYNEQFF; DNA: TGCGCCAGCAGTCGGGGGACTAGCGGGAGTATCAACCCCTACAATGAGCAGTTCTTC
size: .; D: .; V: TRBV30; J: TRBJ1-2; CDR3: CAWKTTGHWSDYGYTF; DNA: TGTGCCTGGAAAACTACGGGACACTGGTCAGACTATGGCTACACCTTC
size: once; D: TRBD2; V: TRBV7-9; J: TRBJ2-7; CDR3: CASSPGASGSYEQYF; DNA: TGTGCCAGCAGCCCCGGCGCTAGCGGGAGCTACGAGCAGTACTTC
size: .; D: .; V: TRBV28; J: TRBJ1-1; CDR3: CASSLPQGQLNTEAFF; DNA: TGTGCCAGCAGTTTACCCCAGGGACAACTGAACACTGAAGCTTTCTTT
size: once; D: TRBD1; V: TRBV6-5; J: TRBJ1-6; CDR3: CASRDRDNSPLHF; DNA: TGTGCCAGCAGGGACAGGGATAATTCACCCCTCCACTTT
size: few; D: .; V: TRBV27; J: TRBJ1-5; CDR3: CASSLFAGTQPQHF; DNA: TGTGCCAGCAGTTTATTTGCGGGTACTCAGCCCCAGCATTTT
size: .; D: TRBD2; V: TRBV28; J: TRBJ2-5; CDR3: CASRAGVVVGQETQYF; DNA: TGTGCCAGCAGAGCGGGAGTGGTTGTGGGCCAAGAGACCCAGTACTTC
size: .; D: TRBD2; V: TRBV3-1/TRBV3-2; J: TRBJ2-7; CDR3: CASSLPSGRISYEQYF; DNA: TGTGCCAGCAGCCTACCTAGCGGGAGAATCTCCTACGAGCAGTACTTC
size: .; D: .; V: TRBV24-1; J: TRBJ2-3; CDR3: CATSGGQSTPSTDTQYF; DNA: TGTGCCACCAGTGGTGGACAGTCCACACCTAGCACAGATACGCAGTATTTT
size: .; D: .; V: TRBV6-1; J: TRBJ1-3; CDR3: CASSVGITSSGNTIYF; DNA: TGTGCCAGCAGTGTCGGCATTACTAGCTCTGGAAACACCATATATTTT
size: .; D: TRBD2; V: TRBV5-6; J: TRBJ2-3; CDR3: CASSSTEGLAAGKDTQYF; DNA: TGTGCCAGCAGCTCGACCGAAGGACTAGCGGCCGGGAAAGATACGCAGTATTTT
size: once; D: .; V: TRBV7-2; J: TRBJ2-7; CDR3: CASSFTVREQYF; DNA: TGTGCCAGCAGCTTCACAGTGCGCGAGCAGTACTTC
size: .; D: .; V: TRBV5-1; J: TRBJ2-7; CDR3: CASSIQSTGQTYEQYF; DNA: TGCGCCAGCAGTATCCAATCCACCGGACAAACCTACGAGCAGTACTTC
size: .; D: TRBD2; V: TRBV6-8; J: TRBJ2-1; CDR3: CASSSGGRAGNEQFF; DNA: TGTGCCAGCAGTTCGGGCGGGAGGGCCGGGAATGAGCAGTTCTTC
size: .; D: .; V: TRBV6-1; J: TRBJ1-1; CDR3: CASSEGWGSTEAFF; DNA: TGTGCCAGCAGTGAAGGGTGGGGCTCCACTGAAGCTTTCTTT
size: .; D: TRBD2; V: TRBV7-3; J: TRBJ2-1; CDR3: CASSLRASGSYNEQFF; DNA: TGTGCCAGCAGCTTACGGGCTAGCGGGAGCTACAATGAGCAGTTCTTC
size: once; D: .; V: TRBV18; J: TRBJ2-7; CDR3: CASSFYENYEQYF; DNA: TGTGCCAGCTCTTTTTACGAGAATTACGAGCAGTACTTC
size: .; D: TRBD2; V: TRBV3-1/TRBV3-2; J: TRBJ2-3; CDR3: CASSQIIAGGQYF; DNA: TGTGCCAGCAGCCAAATCATAGCGGGAGGGCAGTATTTT
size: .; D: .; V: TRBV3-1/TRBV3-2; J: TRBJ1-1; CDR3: CASSQGRGRDTEAFF; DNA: TGTGCCAGCAGCCAGGGGCGGGGAAGGGACACTGAAGCTTTCTTT
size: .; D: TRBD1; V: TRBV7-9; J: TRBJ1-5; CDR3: CASSPPGQLNQPQHF; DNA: TGTGCCAGCAGTCCCCCGGGACAGCTTAATCAGCCCCAGCATTTT
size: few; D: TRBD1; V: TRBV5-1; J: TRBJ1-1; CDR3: CASTRRGGLNTEAFF; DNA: TGCGCCAGCACCCGCCGAGGGGGCTTGAACACTGAAGCTTTCTTT
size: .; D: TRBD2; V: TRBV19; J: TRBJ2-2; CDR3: CASSKAGEATGELFF; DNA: TGTGCCAGTAGTAAAGCGGGAGAAGCCACCGGGGAGCTGTTTTTT
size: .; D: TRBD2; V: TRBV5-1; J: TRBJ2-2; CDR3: CASSLGGRTNTGELFF; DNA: TGCGCCAGCAGCTTGGGCGGGAGGACGAACACCGGGGAGCTGTTTTTT
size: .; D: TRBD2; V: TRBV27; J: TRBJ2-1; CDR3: CASSGLAGGGQFF; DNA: TGTGCCAGCAGTGGACTAGCGGGAGGTGGGCAGTTCTTC
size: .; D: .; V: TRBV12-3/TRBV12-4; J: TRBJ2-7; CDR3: CASSLESYEQYF; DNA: TGTGCCAGCAGTTTAGAGAGCTACGAGCAGTACTTC